The rows below give T cell receptor beta chains drawn from one sample of a study of blood T cell repertoires in COVID-19. Generated by immunoSEQ multiplex PCR, the TCRdb table keeps only in-frame clones and is missing some. The table records roughly 160,000 clones, approximately 86% of them present only once. The sequenced material came from peripheral blood. These receptors came from a woman of 80 years or more with active or convalescent COVID-19. CDR3s include the opening cysteine and the closing phenylalanine or tryptophan. Each record gives: V gene, clone size, J gene, D gene, CDR3 protein, CDR3 DNA. A D gene is named only where the DNA matches it firmly. Not every row has a clone size; where given, it reads once, few, many or a size class.

v_gene: TRBV5-6; abundance: NA; j_gene: TRBJ2-5; d_gene: TRBD1; CDR3aa: CASSPGTGQETQYF; CDR3nt: TGTGCCAGCAGCCCCGGGACAGGCCAAGAGACCCAGTACTTC
v_gene: TRBV3-1/TRBV3-2; abundance: NA; j_gene: TRBJ2-5; d_gene: TRBD2; CDR3aa: CASSQEPSGSQETQYF; CDR3nt: TGTGCCAGCAGCCAAGAACCTAGCGGGAGCCAAGAGACCCAGTACTTC
v_gene: TRBV10-3; abundance: NA; j_gene: TRBJ1-2; d_gene: TRBD1; CDR3aa: CAISGGQGAAYGYTF; CDR3nt: TGTGCCATCAGTGGGGGACAGGGGGCCGCATATGGCTACACCTTC
v_gene: TRBV10-1; abundance: NA; j_gene: TRBJ1-4; d_gene: TRBD1; CDR3aa: CASSESAGTGVEKLFF; CDR3nt: TGCGCCAGCAGTGAGTCGGCGGGGACAGGGGTCGAGAAACTGTTTTTT
v_gene: TRBV27; abundance: NA; j_gene: TRBJ2-4; d_gene: TRBD1; CDR3aa: CASSSRGRGLLTPDSTKNIQYF; CDR3nt: TGTGCCAGCAGTAGCAGGGGGCGAGGGCTCTTGACTCCAGACTCGACCAAAAACATTCAGTACTTC
v_gene: TRBV11-3; abundance: NA; j_gene: TRBJ2-5; d_gene: NA; CDR3aa: CASSPGQSYQETQYF; CDR3nt: TGTGCCAGCAGTCCTGGACAGAGCTACCAAGAGACCCAGTACTTC
v_gene: TRBV28; abundance: NA; j_gene: TRBJ2-5; d_gene: TRBD1; CDR3aa: CASSPPDRGSQKTQYF; CDR3nt: TGTGCCAGCAGTCCCCCCGACAGGGGTTCCCAGAAGACCCAGTACTTC
v_gene: TRBV19; abundance: NA; j_gene: TRBJ1-3; d_gene: NA; CDR3aa: CASSRSTGFSGNTIYF; CDR3nt: TGTGCCAGTAGTCGATCGACGGGATTCTCTGGAAACACCATATATTTT
v_gene: TRBV9; abundance: NA; j_gene: TRBJ2-7; d_gene: TRBD1; CDR3aa: CASSVRTGSYEQYF; CDR3nt: TGTGCCAGCAGCGTTAGGACAGGCTCTTACGAGCAGTACTTC
v_gene: TRBV21-1; abundance: once; j_gene: TRBJ2-7; d_gene: NA; CDR3aa: CASSEPSGGGNEQYF; CDR3nt: TGTGCCAGCAGCGAACCTTCTGGGGGGGGGAACGAGCAGTACTTC
v_gene: TRBV5-1; abundance: NA; j_gene: TRBJ2-7; d_gene: TRBD2; CDR3aa: CASSLRLAGAHEQYF; CDR3nt: TGCGCCAGCAGCTTGCGACTAGCGGGAGCCCACGAGCAGTACTTC
v_gene: TRBV12-3/TRBV12-4; abundance: few; j_gene: TRBJ1-2; d_gene: TRBD1; CDR3aa: CASSDRGFVGYTF; CDR3nt: TGTGCCAGCAGTGACAGGGGATTTGTGGGCTACACCTTC
v_gene: TRBV9; abundance: NA; j_gene: TRBJ1-2; d_gene: TRBD1; CDR3aa: CASSIGTGDGYTF; CDR3nt: TGTGCCAGCAGCATTGGGACAGGGGACGGCTACACCTTC
v_gene: TRBV28; abundance: few; j_gene: TRBJ2-5; d_gene: TRBD1; CDR3aa: CASRTREQGATKETQYF; CDR3nt: TGTGCCAGCAGAACAAGGGAGCAGGGGGCAACGAAAGAGACCCAGTACTTC
v_gene: TRBV25-1; abundance: NA; j_gene: TRBJ1-4; d_gene: NA; CDR3aa: CASSGWGGPGEKLFF; CDR3nt: TGTGCCAGCAGTGGGTGGGGGGGGCCGGGCGAAAAACTGTTTTTT
v_gene: TRBV7-9; abundance: NA; j_gene: TRBJ2-7; d_gene: NA; CDR3aa: CASSPRRGLEQYF; CDR3nt: TGTGCCAGCAGCCCAAGGAGGGGGCTCGAGCAGTACTTC
v_gene: TRBV3-1/TRBV3-2; abundance: NA; j_gene: TRBJ2-2; d_gene: NA; CDR3aa: CASSWHRELFF; CDR3nt: TGTGCCAGCAGCTGGCACCGGGAGCTGTTTTTT
v_gene: TRBV28; abundance: NA; j_gene: TRBJ1-2; d_gene: TRBD1; CDR3aa: CASSLAGQGAGDYGYTF; CDR3nt: TGTGCCAGCAGTTTAGCAGGACAGGGGGCTGGTGACTATGGCTACACCTTC
v_gene: TRBV5-1; abundance: NA; j_gene: TRBJ1-1; d_gene: TRBD1; CDR3aa: CASGDRQLNTEAFF; CDR3nt: TGCGCCAGCGGGGACAGACAATTGAACACTGAAGCTTTCTTT
v_gene: TRBV7-9; abundance: NA; j_gene: TRBJ2-1; d_gene: TRBD2; CDR3aa: CASSPAGDSYNEQFF; CDR3nt: TGTGCCAGCAGCCCAGCGGGAGACTCCTACAATGAGCAGTTCTTC
v_gene: TRBV5-1; abundance: NA; j_gene: TRBJ2-1; d_gene: NA; CDR3aa: CASSRTGGVYNEQFF; CDR3nt: TGCGCCAGCAGCCGGACAGGAGGGGTTTACAATGAGCAGTTCTTC
v_gene: TRBV27; abundance: NA; j_gene: TRBJ2-5; d_gene: TRBD2; CDR3aa: CASSSLQRGETQYF; CDR3nt: TGTGCCAGCAGTTCCCTACAGCGGGGCGAGACCCAGTACTTC
v_gene: TRBV11-2; abundance: NA; j_gene: TRBJ2-2; d_gene: NA; CDR3aa: CASSLRGTNTGELFF; CDR3nt: TGTGCCAGCAGCTTACGGGGGACGAACACCGGGGAGCTGTTTTTT
v_gene: TRBV5-4; abundance: NA; j_gene: TRBJ1-1; d_gene: TRBD1; CDR3aa: CASSLEGARTEAFF; CDR3nt: TGTGCCAGCAGCTTGGAGGGGGCTAGGACTGAAGCTTTCTTT
v_gene: TRBV9; abundance: few; j_gene: TRBJ1-3; d_gene: NA; CDR3aa: CASSVDTNSGNTIYF; CDR3nt: TGTGCCAGCAGCGTGGACACTAACTCTGGAAACACCATATATTTT
v_gene: TRBV28; abundance: few; j_gene: TRBJ1-2; d_gene: TRBD1; CDR3aa: CASSLYQGAVGYTF; CDR3nt: TGTGCCAGCAGTTTATATCAGGGGGCGGTTGGCTACACCTTC
v_gene: TRBV7-3; abundance: NA; j_gene: TRBJ2-7; d_gene: NA; CDR3aa: CASSFRAGAEQYF; CDR3nt: TGTGCCAGCAGCTTTAGGGCGGGGGCCGAGCAGTACTTC
v_gene: TRBV9; abundance: NA; j_gene: TRBJ2-1; d_gene: TRBD2; CDR3aa: CASSGTSGRAYNEQFF; CDR3nt: TGTGCCAGCAGCGGGACTAGCGGGAGGGCCTACAATGAGCAGTTCTTC
v_gene: TRBV5-6; abundance: NA; j_gene: TRBJ2-5; d_gene: NA; CDR3aa: CASSLITGLEETQYF; CDR3nt: TGTGCCAGCAGCTTGATAACAGGGCTGGAAGAGACCCAGTACTTC
v_gene: TRBV21-1; abundance: NA; j_gene: TRBJ2-7; d_gene: NA; CDR3aa: CASSSPPMDRGRDEQYF; CDR3nt: TGTGCCAGCAGCTCCCCCCCGATGGACAGGGGGCGAGACGAGCAGTACTTC
v_gene: TRBV9; abundance: NA; j_gene: TRBJ1-2; d_gene: NA; CDR3aa: CASSVAPDTALGYTF; CDR3nt: TGTGCCAGCAGCGTAGCCCCTGACACGGCCCTTGGCTACACCTTC
v_gene: TRBV6-2/TRBV6-3; abundance: NA; j_gene: TRBJ1-5; d_gene: NA; CDR3aa: CASSSIREGEPQHF; CDR3nt: TGTGCCAGCAGTAGTATCAGGGAGGGTGAGCCCCAGCATTTT
v_gene: TRBV9; abundance: NA; j_gene: TRBJ2-5; d_gene: TRBD2; CDR3aa: CASSVEASGQETQYF; CDR3nt: TGTGCCAGCAGCGTAGAGGCTAGCGGCCAAGAGACCCAGTACTTC